Presented here are 28 T cell receptor beta chains from one specimen sequenced in a study of post-analysis software for immune sequencing data. Study observations and caveats: When patients were compared with controls, about five TRBV segments were more frequent, TRBV5-6, TRBV5-1 and TRBV20-1 among them.

For these receptors, no antigen is known. TCR beta cDNA libraries included unique molecular identifiers. TCRdb reprocessed the PCR reads with MiXCR, giving one entry per CDR3 protein. The table lists 430,000 or so distinct CDR3 sequences, more than 30% of them singletons. The specimen was blood. The receptors were sampled from a girl aged 2 to 9 with multiple sclerosis.

This sequence joins TRBV28 and TRBJ1-6; 10 nucleotides agree with TRBD1. The CDR3 runs 15 residues. Germline CDR1 MDHEN, CDR2 SYDVKM. J gave up 7 bases and V 4 bases, and 4 bases lay outside the gene matches. CDR3 sequence reads: CASSSGTGANSPLHF. As DNA, the CDR3 is TGTGCCAGCAGTTCCGGGACAGGGGCAAATTCACCCCTCCACTTT. Complete variable domain (other parts from reference TRBV28 and TRBJ1-6): DVKVTQSSRYLVKRTGEKVFLECVQDMDHENMFWYRQDPGLGLRLIYFSYDVKMKEKGDIPEGYSVSREKKERFSLILESASTNQTSMYLCASSSGTGANSPLHFGNGTRLTVT.

The chain recombines TRBV7-2 with TRBJ1-6; D not resolved. Trimming left V 1 base short and J 10 bases short, with 11 bases between. This CDR3 is 14 amino acids long. Germline V gives CDR1 SGHTA, CDR2 FQGNSA. The CDR3 loop reads CASSLGGFDSPLHF. CDR3 bases: TGTGCCAGCAGCTTAGGAGGATTTGACTCACCCCTCCACTTT.

V usage is TRBV20-1 and J usage is TRBJ2-5; 9 bases map to TRBD1. The J call is in doubt because the DNA end fits TRBJ2-7 better. The V gene's germline CDR1 is DFQATT and CDR2 SNEGSKA (reference sequence). The CDR3 has 14 amino acids. In nucleotides, the CDR3 is TGCAGTGCGAATACCCAGACAGGGGGTAACGAGCAGTACTTC. This encodes CSANTQTGGNEQYF.

The chain recombines TRBV3-1 with TRBJ2-3; D might be TRBD1 or TRBD2, each matching 5 bases. V lost 0 bases and J 5 bases, leaving 18 bases between the germline ends. This CDR3 comprises 17 residues. Germline CDR1 and CDR2: LGHDT and YNNKEL (reference sequence). The CDR3 sequence: CASSQDPGTPKGDTQYF. CDR3 DNA: TGTGCCAGCAGCCAAGATCCCGGGACGCCTAAGGGAGATACGCAGTATTTT.

This chain links TRBV11-2 with TRBJ2-1, with D perhaps matching TRBD1 or TRBD2 (6 bases each). V was clipped by 6 bases and J by 0 bases, with 12 bases between them. Germline V gene sequence: CDR1 SGHAT, CDR2 FQNNGV. The CDR3 loop spans 15 amino acids. The CDR3 DNA reads as TGTGCCAGCAGGCTCCCGGGGGCCTCCTACAATGAGCAGTTCTTC. Translating gives CASRLPGASYNEQFF.

This chain joins TRBV21-1 and TRBJ2-1; TRBD1 was called by the table and not checked on the DNA. TRBV21-1 is flagged as a pseudogene. The CDR3 extends over 17 amino acids. The DNA for the CDR3 is TGTGCCAGCAGCATCGTCGGAGGACGGTGGGACAATAATGAGCAGTTCTTC. Its translation: CASSIVGGRWDNNEQFF.

The chain recombines TRBV5-1 with TRBJ1-2; 10 positions agree with TRBD1. Trimming removed 4 bases from V and 9 bases from J; junction bases left unmatched: 6. This CDR3 contains 13 residues. In germline, CDR1 is SGHRS, CDR2 YFSETQ. The CDR3 region is CASSAGQGDSYTF. CDR3 nucleotides: TGCGCCAGCAGCGCCGGACAGGGGGACAGCTACACCTTC.

In its sample, this clonotype was seen a few times. The J gene is TRBJ2-3, the V gene TRBV4-1; 8 bases are a match to TRBD1. CDR1 MGHRA and CDR2 YSYEKL come from the germline V gene. J gave up 4 bases and V 2 bases, and 8 bases lay outside the gene matches. The length of the CDR3 is 16 residues. The CDR3 DNA reads TGCGCCAGCAGCCAAACCGGGACAGGAAACCCAGATACGCAGTATTTT. This encodes CASSQTGTGNPDTQYF.

This clonotype occurred a few times. The chain is built from TRBV7-2 and TRBJ2-3; 12 bases map to TRBD2. V dropped 3 bases and J dropped 6; count of bases not matched to a gene: 7. Per germline, CDR1 SGHTA and CDR2 FQGNSA. The CDR3 is 16 residues long. The CDR3 DNA follows: TGTGCCAGCAGCTTCGAACTAGCGGGAGGCGGCGATACGCAGTATTTT. Protein: CASSFELAGGGDTQYF.

This clonotype was detected a few times. The chain links TRBV4-1 to TRBJ2-3; tentatively, D is TRBD2 (6 bases). CDR3 length: 20 residues. Germline CDR1 MGHRA, CDR2 YSYEKL. The V and J ends lost 0 bases and 4 bases respectively, with 26 bases between them. CDR3 coding DNA: TGCGCCAGCAGCCAAGATCTTATCGGACTACCCCAAGTTTTGTCAGATACGCAGTATTTT. It codes for CASSQDLIGLPQVLSDTQYF.

The CDR3 coding sequence is TGCGCCAGCAGCCAAGATAGGCAGGGCTCCTACGAGCAGTACTTC. Translating gives CASSQDRQGSYEQYF. V is TRBV4-3 and J is TRBJ2-7, with a weak D call TRBD1 (5 bases). CDR1 LGHNA and CDR2 YSLEER come from the germline V gene. With 0 bases removed from V and 0 bases from J, the gap between germline ends came to 9 bases. The CDR3 totals 15 residues.

V usage is TRBV20-1 and J usage is TRBJ2-3, with 9 bases lining up with TRBD1. V lost 6 bases to trimming and J lost 5 bases; unmatched junction nucleotides: 9. From germline, CDR1 is DFQATT and CDR2 SNEGSKA (reference sequence). The CDR3 covers 14 residues. Here the CDR3 reads CSANHRGPGDTQYF. DNA of the CDR3: TGCAGTGCCAACCACAGGGGGCCTGGAGATACGCAGTATTTT.

The rearrangement joins TRBV5-1 to TRBJ2-4; D not certain. This CDR3 spans 16 amino acids. Germline loops: CDR1 SGHRS, CDR2 YFSETQ. The V gene lost 0 bases and the J gene lost 3 bases, with 13 bases spanning the gap. The CDR3 region is CASSLELRYRKNIQYF. CDR3 nucleotides: TGCGCCAGCAGCTTGGAGTTACGGTACCGCAAAAACATTCAGTACTTC.

This chain connects TRBV20-1 to TRBJ2-1; tentatively, D is TRBD2 (5 bases). Germline values: CDR1 DFQATT, CDR2 SNEGSKA (reference sequence). CDR3 length: 15 amino acids. The V and J ends lost 0 bases and 6 bases respectively, with 15 bases between them. CDR3 DNA: TGCAGTGCTAGAGATTTTTCTAGCCCCGGCAATGAGCAGTTCTTC. It encodes CSARDFSSPGNEQFF.

The chain employs TRBV7-9 and TRBJ2-7, with D possibly being TRBD1 (5 bases). Germline V CDR1 and CDR2: SEHNR, FQNEAQ (reference sequence). Trimming pared 4 bases from V and 3 bases from J, leaving 19 bases between. CDR3 length: 16 residues. Here the CDR3 DNA reads TGTGCCAGCAGCTCGCCTTCCAGGGCCCCTAACTACGAGCAGTACTTC. This gives the protein CASSSPSRAPNYEQYF.

This chain uses TRBV5-1 with TRBJ2-1, with D perhaps given as TRBD1 or TRBD2 (5 bases each). CDR3 length: 15 amino acids. CDR1 and CDR2 from the germline V gene are SGHRS and YFSETQ. Between the trimmed V and J ends, which lost 4 bases and 7 bases, there was a span of 18 bases. CDR3 residues: CASSRGMGVPNEQFF. The CDR3, as DNA: TGCGCCAGCAGCAGAGGGATGGGGGTCCCAAATGAGCAGTTCTTC.

The rearrangement joins TRBV29-1 to TRBJ2-3; perhaps D is TRBD1 or TRBD2 (5 bases each). Trimming cost V 1 base and J 4 bases, with 9 bases left between them. This CDR3 is 13 amino acids long. Germline CDR1 and CDR2: SQVTM and ANQGSEA. The CDR3 nucleotides read TGCAGCGTTGAAGTTGGGGGAGCAGATACGCAGTATTTT. Translated: CSVEVGGADTQYF.

This clonotype appeared a few times. The chain carries TRBV28 and TRBJ1-2; D perhaps matches TRBD1 (5 bases). V lost 1 base and J lost 7, with 10 bases in between. Germline V gene lookup returns CDR1 MDHEN and CDR2 SYDVKM. This CDR3 is 13 amino acids long. The CDR3 is CASSLYQGGGYTF. DNA for the CDR3: TGTGCCAGCAGTTTATATCAGGGTGGTGGCTACACCTTC.

This chain joins TRBV20-1 and TRBJ2-1; D perhaps matches TRBD2 (6 bases). The CDR3 sequence is 19 residues long. Germline loops: CDR1 DFQATT, CDR2 SNEGSKA (reference sequence). Trimming stripped 0 bases from V and 1 base from J, with 22 bases between. The CDR3 is CSARDLLGLSQGSYNEQFF. CDR3 coding DNA: TGCAGTGCTAGAGATCTTTTGGGACTCAGCCAGGGATCCTACAATGAGCAGTTCTTC.

This clonotype was observed a few times. The chain carries TRBV25-1 and TRBJ1-2; D remains unclear. This CDR3 has 12 amino acids. The V and J ends lost 0 bases and 8 bases respectively, with 7 bases between them. Per germline, CDR1 MGHDK and CDR2 SYGVNS. The CDR3 nucleotides read TGTGCCAGCAGTGAATATGGGCACGGCTACACCTTC. Translated: CASSEYGHGYTF.

This clonotype was counted a few times. The chain is built from TRBV29-1 and TRBJ2-3, with D unclear. Trimming shortened V by 6 bases and J by 4 bases, and 8 bases separated the two germline ends. Germline CDR1 and CDR2: SQVTM and ANQGSEA. This CDR3 contains 11 residues. The chain's CDR3 is CSVQVSDTQYF. The CDR3 nucleotides read TGCAGCGTCCAAGTCTCAGATACGCAGTATTTT.

V is TRBV7-2 and J is TRBJ2-1, with 8 nucleotides matching TRBD2. Germline V lookup: CDR1 SGHTA, CDR2 FQGNSA. The CDR3 sequence is 16 residues long. V lost 3 bases to trimming and J lost 4 bases; unmatched junction nucleotides: 8. DNA for the CDR3: TGTGCCAGCAGCTTGAGCTCGGGACTAGGGTACAATGAGCAGTTCTTC. It encodes CASSLSSGLGYNEQFF.

V and J are TRBV20-1 and TRBJ2-5; D is unresolved. Trimming pared 2 bases from V and 5 bases from J, leaving 6 bases between. From germline, CDR1 is DFQATT and CDR2 SNEGSKA (reference sequence). The CDR3 sequence is 11 residues long. The CDR3 coding sequence is TGCAGTGCTAGACTATCGGAGACCCAGTACTTC. Translated: CSARLSETQYF.

In this sample, this clonotype turned up a few times. This sequence joins TRBV10-3 and TRBJ2-1, with D hard to call. V lost 4 bases and J 6 bases, leaving 7 bases between the germline ends. Germline lookup yields CDR1 ENHRY and CDR2 SYGVKD. The CDR3 has 12 amino acids. The CDR3 is CAISANSNEQFF. The DNA for the CDR3 is TGTGCCATCAGTGCGAACAGCAATGAGCAGTTCTTC.

This chain uses TRBV29-1 with TRBJ2-5; maybe TRBD1 (6 bases). V was shortened by 2 bases and J by 5 bases, with 15 bases between the two germline ends. The CDR3 loop spans 14 amino acids. In germline, CDR1 is SQVTM, CDR2 ANQGSEA. This CDR3 is CSVESGRGTETQYF. The DNA for the CDR3 is TGCAGCGTTGAATCTGGCAGGGGTACGGAGACCCAGTACTTC.

The V and J genes are TRBV3-1 and TRBJ1-1; 10 bases align to TRBD1. This CDR3 comprises 18 residues. V shed 2 bases and J 1 base; nucleotides not matched to a gene: 10. The germline V gene encodes CDR1 LGHDT and CDR2 YNNKEL (reference sequence). The CDR3 sequence: CASSQRRGDRGWNTEAFF. The CDR3 DNA follows: TGTGCCAGCAGCCAAAGAAGGGGGGACAGGGGATGGAACACTGAAGCTTTCTTT.

The chain carries TRBV19 and TRBJ2-1; D remains unclear. V gave up 4 bases and J gave up 10 bases, with 8 bases separating them. The CDR3 has 11 residues. Germline assignment: CDR1 LNHDA and CDR2 SQIVND (reference sequence). CDR3 sequence: CASSRQFEQFF. DNA of the CDR3: TGTGCCAGTAGTAGACAATTCGAGCAGTTCTTC.

This clonotype was seen more than once but under ten times. The chain combines TRBV10-3 with TRBJ2-7; D remains ambiguous. Trimming stripped 5 bases from V and 2 bases from J, with 7 bases between. The germline gives CDR1 ENHRY, CDR2 SYGVKD. This CDR3 region has 12 residues. CDR3: CAISNGPYEQYF. In nucleotides, the CDR3 is TGTGCCATCAGTAACGGGCCCTACGAGCAGTACTTC.